The sequence of this T cell receptor (beta chain) was determined in a study of T cells after yellow fever vaccination. Study-level results: Abundant bulk-derived clonotypes could contaminate FACS-sorted repertoires.

TCRdb used MiXCR to reprocess the 5' RACE reads, holding one entry per CDR3 protein. The sample has about 580,000 distinct CDR3 sequences; about a sixth are singletons. To note about this clonotype: Its antigen is not known.

This TCR was recovered from a man between 18 and 35 years old who received the YFV17D yellow fever vaccine. The source material was PBMCs, sampled 5 days after the first yellow fever vaccination.

The CDR3 is CASSQVPGGTYEQYF. The CDR3 nucleotides are TGCGCCAGCAGCCAAGTACCGGGGGGGACCTACGAGCAGTACTTC. V is TRBV4-3 and J is TRBJ2-7; 8 bases match TRBD2. The germline V gene encodes CDR1 LGHNA and CDR2 YSLEER. CDR3 length: 15 residues. V lost 1 base and J lost 2; bases outside the gene matches: 4.